This TCR beta chain emerged from a study of control samples from healthy donors and cancer patients (dated by TCRdb to the early 2020s). As for this clone: Its cognate antigen has yet to be identified. Per-nucleotide qualities are absent, and no much larger clonotype sits a single base away.

Library preparation used the immunoSEQ multiplex PCR assay. What TCRdb holds here is the immuneACCESS table cut down to in-frame rearrangements. Part of the clones is not present; checked against another copy, under half of the missing clones reflect an unresolved V gene, and the others are unexplained. The sample table shows 15,000 to 20,000 clones, and around 84% are seen once. Approximately 30% of the sample rests with the top ten. This receptor was identified in a woman aged 65 to 85 with lung cancer. The source material was PBMCs.

The bases are TGTGCCACCAGTGATTCGCCCGAGACCCAGTACTTC. Its translation reads: CATSDSPETQYF. The chain employs TRBV24-1 and TRBJ2-5, with no reliable assignment of the D segment. V gives up 2 bases and J gives up 5 bases, and the segment between their germline ends measures 5 bases. Per the germline V gene, KGHDR is the CDR1 and SFDVKD is the CDR2. The CDR3 numbers 12 residues from cysteine through phenylalanine. The sequence is cut down to CDR3 DNA, 36 bases in frame from base 1.